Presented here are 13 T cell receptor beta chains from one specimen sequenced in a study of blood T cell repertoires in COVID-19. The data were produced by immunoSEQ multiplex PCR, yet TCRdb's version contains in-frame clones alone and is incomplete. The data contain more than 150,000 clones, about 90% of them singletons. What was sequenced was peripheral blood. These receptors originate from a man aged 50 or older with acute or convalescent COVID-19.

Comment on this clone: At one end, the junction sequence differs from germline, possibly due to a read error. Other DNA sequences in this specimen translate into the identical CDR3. Here the CDR3 DNA reads TGTGCCAGCAGTCAAGGGGGCTATGGCACCCAGTACTTC. Translation gives CASSQGGYGTQYF. This chain joins TRBV4-2 and TRBJ2-5; 7 bases are a match to TRBD1. Germline CDR1 and CDR2: LGHNA and YNFKEQ. This CDR3 is 13 amino acids long.

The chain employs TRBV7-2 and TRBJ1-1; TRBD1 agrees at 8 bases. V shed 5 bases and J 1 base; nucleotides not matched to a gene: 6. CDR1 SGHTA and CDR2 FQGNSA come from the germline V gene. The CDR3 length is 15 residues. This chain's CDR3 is CASSPGTGRNTEAFF. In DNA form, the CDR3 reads TGTGCCAGCAGCCCTGGGACAGGAAGGAACACTGAAGCTTTCTTT.

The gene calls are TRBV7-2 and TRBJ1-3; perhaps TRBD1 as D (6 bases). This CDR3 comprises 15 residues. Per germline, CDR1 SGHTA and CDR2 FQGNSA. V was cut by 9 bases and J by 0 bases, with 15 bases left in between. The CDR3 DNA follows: TGTGCCAGTACCAACCAGGGGCTCTCTGGAAACACCATATATTTT. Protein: CASTNQGLSGNTIYF.

DNA of the CDR3: TGTGCCAGTAGGGGATCAGGGGTTCAGCCCCAGCATTTT. Translation gives CASRGSGVQPQHF. The chain carries TRBV19 and TRBJ1-5; D perhaps matches TRBD1 (6 bases). The CDR3 extends over 13 amino acids. The germline gives CDR1 LNHDA, CDR2 SQIVND (reference sequence). V dropped 6 bases and J dropped 6 bases, with 12 bases sitting between them.

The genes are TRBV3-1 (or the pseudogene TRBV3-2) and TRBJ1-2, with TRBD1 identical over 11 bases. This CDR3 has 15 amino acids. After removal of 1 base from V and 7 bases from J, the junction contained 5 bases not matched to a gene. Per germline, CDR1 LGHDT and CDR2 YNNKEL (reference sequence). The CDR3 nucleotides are TGTGCCAGCAGCCAAGGGACAGGGGGCAGAGGTGGCTACACCTTC. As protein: CASSQGTGGRGGYTF.

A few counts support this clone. CDR3 amino acids: CSVGGSGQPQHF. CDR3 bases: TGCAGCGTTGGCGGGTCGGGTCAGCCCCAGCATTTT. J is TRBJ1-5 and V is TRBV29-1; no definite D call. The germline V gene has CDR1 SQVTM and CDR2 ANQGSEA. The V end was cut by 4 bases, the J end by 6 bases, with 10 bases between. CDR3 length equals 12 residues.

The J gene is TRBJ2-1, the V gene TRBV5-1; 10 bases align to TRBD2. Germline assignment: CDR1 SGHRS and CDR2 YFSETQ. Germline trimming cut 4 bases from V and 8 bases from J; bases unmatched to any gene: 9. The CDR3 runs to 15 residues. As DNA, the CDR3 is TGCGCCAGCAGCATGGGGGCTAGCGGGGGAGATGAGCAGTTCTTC. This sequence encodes CASSMGASGGDEQFF.

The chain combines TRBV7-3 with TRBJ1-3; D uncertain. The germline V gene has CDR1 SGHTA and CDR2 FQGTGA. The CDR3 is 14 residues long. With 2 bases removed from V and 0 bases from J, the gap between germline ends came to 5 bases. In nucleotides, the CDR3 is TGTGCCAGCAGCTTATCGAGCTCTGGAAACACCATATATTTT. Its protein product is CASSLSSSGNTIYF. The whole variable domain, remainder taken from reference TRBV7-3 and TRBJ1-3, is GAGVSQTPSNKVTEKGKYVELRCDPISGHTALYWYRQSLGQGPEFLIYFQGTGAADDSGLPNDRFFAVRPEGSVSTLKIQRTERGDSAVYLCASSLSSSGNTIYFGEGSWLTVV.

CDR3 in DNA: TGTGCCAGCATAAAGGGACAGGTGAACACCGGGGAGCTGTTTTTT. This encodes CASIKGQVNTGELFF. The chain has TRBV6-6 and TRBJ2-2, with 8 bases identical to TRBD1. After removal of 7 bases from V and 1 base from J, the junction contained 5 bases not matched to a gene. This CDR3 has 15 amino acids. Looked up from germline, CDR1 is MNHNY and CDR2 is SVGAGI (reference sequence).

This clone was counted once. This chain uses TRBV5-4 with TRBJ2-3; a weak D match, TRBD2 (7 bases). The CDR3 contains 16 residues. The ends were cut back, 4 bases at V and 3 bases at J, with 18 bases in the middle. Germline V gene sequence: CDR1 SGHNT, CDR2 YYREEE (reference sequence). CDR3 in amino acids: CASSPSRGGGTDTQYF. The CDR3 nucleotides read TGTGCCAGCAGCCCATCAAGGGGGGGTGGGACAGATACGCAGTATTTT.

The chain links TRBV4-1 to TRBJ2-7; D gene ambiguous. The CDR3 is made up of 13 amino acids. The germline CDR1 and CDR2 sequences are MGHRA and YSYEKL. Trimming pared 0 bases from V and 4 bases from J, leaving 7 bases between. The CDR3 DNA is TGCGCCAGCAGCCAAGAATTTTTATACGAGCAGTACTTC. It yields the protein CASSQEFLYEQYF.

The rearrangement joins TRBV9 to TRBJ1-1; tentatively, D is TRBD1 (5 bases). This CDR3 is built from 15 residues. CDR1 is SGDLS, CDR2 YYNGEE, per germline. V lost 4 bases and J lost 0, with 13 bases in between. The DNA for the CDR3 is TGTGCCAGCAGCCCTCAACAGGTGGTGAACACTGAAGCTTTCTTT. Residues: CASSPQQVVNTEAFF.

CDR3: CASRTGTVNTEAFF. For the CDR3, the DNA is TGTGCCAGCAGAACCGGGACAGTGAACACTGAAGCTTTCTTT. The chain has TRBV5-5 and TRBJ1-1; 7 nucleotides agree with TRBD1. Germline CDR1 reads SGHKS; CDR2 reads YYEKEE (reference sequence). V lost 5 bases to trimming and J lost 0 bases; unmatched junction nucleotides: 4. The CDR3 is made up of 14 amino acids.